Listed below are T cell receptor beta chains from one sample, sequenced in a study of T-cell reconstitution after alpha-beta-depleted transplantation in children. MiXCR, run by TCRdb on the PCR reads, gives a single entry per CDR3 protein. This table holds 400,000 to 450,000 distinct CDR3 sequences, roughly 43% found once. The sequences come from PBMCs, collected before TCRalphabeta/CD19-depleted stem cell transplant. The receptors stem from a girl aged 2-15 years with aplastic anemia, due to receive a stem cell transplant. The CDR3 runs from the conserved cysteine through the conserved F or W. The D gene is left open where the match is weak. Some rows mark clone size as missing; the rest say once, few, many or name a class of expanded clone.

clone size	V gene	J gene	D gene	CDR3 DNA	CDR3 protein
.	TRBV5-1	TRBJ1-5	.	TGCGCCAGCAGCTTGGGGGAGACAGGCGGCAATCAGCCCCAGCATTTT	CASSLGETGGNQPQHF
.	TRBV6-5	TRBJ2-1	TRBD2	TGTGCCAGCAGACCCGGGACTAGCGGGAACAATGAGCAGTTCTTC	CASRPGTSGNNEQFF
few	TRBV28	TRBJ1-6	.	TGTGCCAGCAGTCTAGGGGGGAGCTCCTATAATTCACCCCTCCACTTT	CASSLGGSSYNSPLHF
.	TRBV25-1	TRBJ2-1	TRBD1	TGTGCCAGCAGTGGCCCGGGACAGGGTTACAATGAGCAGTTCTTC	CASSGPGQGYNEQFF
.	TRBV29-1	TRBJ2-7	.	TGCAGCGTTGAACAGGGAAGAAACGAGCAGTACTTC	CSVEQGRNEQYF
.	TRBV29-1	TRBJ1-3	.	TGCAGCGTTGAGTCAGGGGCGAATGGAAACACCATATATTTT	CSVESGANGNTIYF
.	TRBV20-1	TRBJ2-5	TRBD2	TGCAGTGCTAGTAGACTAGCGGGGGGTATACAAGAGACCCAGTACTTC	CSASRLAGGIQETQYF
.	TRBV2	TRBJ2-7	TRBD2	TGTGCCAGCAGCGTAGCGGGACCCTACGAGCAGTACTTC	CASSVAGPYEQYF
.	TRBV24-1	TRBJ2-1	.	TGTGCCACCAGTGCTGGTGGAGAGCAGTTCTTC	CATSAGGEQFF
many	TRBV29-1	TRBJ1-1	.	TGCAGCGTTCCTCCGGCAGCCAGGAACACTGAAGCTTTCTTT	CSVPPAARNTEAFF
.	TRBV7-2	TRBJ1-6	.	TGTGCCAGCAGTTACAGCTATGATTCACCCCTCCACTTT	CASSYSYDSPLHF
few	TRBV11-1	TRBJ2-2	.	TGTGCCAGCAGCTTATTCAGGCGGGGGCTTGTTCTTGGGCCGACCGGGGAGCTGTTTTTT	CASSLFRRGLVLGPTGELFF
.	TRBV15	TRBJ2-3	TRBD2	TGTGCCACCAGCAGACTAGCGGGGTTCGGGGATACGCAGTATTTT	CATSRLAGFGDTQYF
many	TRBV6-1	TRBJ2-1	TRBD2	TGTGCCAGCAGTGAATGGGTCGGGAGGGGGGGCGATGAGCAGTTCTTC	CASSEWVGRGGDEQFF
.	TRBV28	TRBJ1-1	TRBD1	TGTGCCAGCAGCCTTCAGGACAGGGATGGGACTGAAGCTTTCTTT	CASSLQDRDGTEAFF
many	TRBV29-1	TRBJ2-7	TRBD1	TGCAGCGTTTTCGACAGGGTCTACGAGCAGTACTTC	CSVFDRVYEQYF
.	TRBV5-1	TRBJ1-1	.	TGCGCCAGCAGCTTGGGTGGGTATAACACTGAAGCTTTCTTT	CASSLGGYNTEAFF
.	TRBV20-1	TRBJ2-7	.	TGCAGTGCTACTCCGTTGGATAGCGGATCTCCCTACGAGCAGTACTTC	CSATPLDSGSPYEQYF
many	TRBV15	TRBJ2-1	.	TGTGCCACCAGCAGAGTTGGACAGGGACTATCCAATGAGCAGTTCTTC	CATSRVGQGLSNEQFF
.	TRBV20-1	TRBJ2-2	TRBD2	TGCAGTGCTCGCGGACTAGCGGGGGAAGGTGACACCGGGGAGCTGTTTTTT	CSARGLAGEGDTGELFF
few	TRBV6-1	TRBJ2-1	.	TGTGCCAGCAGGCTATTGACGGTTTCCTACAATGAGCAGTTCTTC	CASRLLTVSYNEQFF
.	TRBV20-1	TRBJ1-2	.	TGCAGTGCTAGGCGGACGGGAACTAACTATGGCTACACCTTC	CSARRTGTNYGYTF
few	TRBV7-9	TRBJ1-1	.	TGTGCCAGCAGCTTAAGGGACGGAAAGAACACTGAAGCTTTCTTT	CASSLRDGKNTEAFF
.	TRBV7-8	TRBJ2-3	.	TGTGCCAGCACCGAGATGGGGGGGCGCAGAACAGATACGCAGTATTTT	CASTEMGGRRTDTQYF
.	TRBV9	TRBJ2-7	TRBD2	TGTGCCAGCAGCGTAACGGCTAGCGGGAACTACGAGCAGTACTTC	CASSVTASGNYEQYF
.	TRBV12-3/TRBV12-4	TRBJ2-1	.	TGTGCCAGCAGTTTAAGGGGGGCCCAATACAATGAGCAGTTCTTC	CASSLRGAQYNEQFF
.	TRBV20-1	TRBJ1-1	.	TGCAGTGCTAGAGAGAATACGGACATGAACACTGAAGCTTTCTTT	CSARENTDMNTEAFF
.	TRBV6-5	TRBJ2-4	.	TGTGCCAGCAGGTCCGGAAAAAACATTCAGTACTTC	CASRSGKNIQYF
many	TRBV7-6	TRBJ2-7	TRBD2	TGTGCCAGCAGTTCTGAACCAGCGGGAGTCTCCCACGAGCAGTACTTC	CASSSEPAGVSHEQYF
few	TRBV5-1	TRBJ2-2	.	TGCGCCAGCAGCCCCGAAACCGGGGAGCTGTTTTTT	CASSPETGELFF
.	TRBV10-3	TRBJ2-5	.	TGTGCCATCGCCCCGTCAGAGGAGACCCAGTACTTC	CAIAPSEETQYF
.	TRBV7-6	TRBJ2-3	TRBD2	TGTGCCAGCAGCTTAGAGTCGAGACTAGCGGGGGGAGGAGCAGATACGCAGTATTTT	CASSLESRLAGGGADTQYF
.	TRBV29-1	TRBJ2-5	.	TGCAGCGTTGAAGGCAGGGATTACCAAGAGACCCAGTACTTC	CSVEGRDYQETQYF
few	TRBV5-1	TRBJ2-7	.	TGCGCCAGCAGCTTGGGATTTGGACCACTATACGAGCAGTACTTC	CASSLGFGPLYEQYF
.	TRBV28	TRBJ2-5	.	TGTGCCAGCAGTCCCCGACCCCTCCGAGCGGACCAAGAGACCCAGTACTTC	CASSPRPLRADQETQYF
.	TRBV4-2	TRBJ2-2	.	TGTGCCAGCAGCCAAGGTCAGGGGAGAAGGGACACCGGGGAGCTGTTTTTT	CASSQGQGRRDTGELFF